The present T cell receptor (beta chain) was sequenced within a study of blood T cells in healthy people across ages. Germline CDR1 SGHDN, CDR2 FVKESK. V shed 0 bases and J shed 3 bases, with 14 bases lying between them. This CDR3 is 16 amino acids long. This clonotype has more than one count but fewer than ten. Combining a sample-barcoded 5' primer with a J-beta primer mix, a second PCR ran for about 7 to 12 cycles. TCRdb fed the 5' RACE reads into MiXCR, producing one record per CDR3 protein. This sample has some 1.5 million distinct CDR3 sequences, with around 40% found just once. This TCR was sampled from a woman in her late teens or twenties in good health. The sample comprised blood. The rearrangement links TRBV14 to TRBJ2-5; D perhaps matches TRBD1 (6 bases). The CDR3 reads CASSQDHQGFKETQYF. The CDR3 DNA follows: TGTGCCAGCAGCCAAGATCATCAGGGGTTTAAAGAGACCCAGTACTTC.